This T cell receptor beta chain was captured in a study of blood T cell repertoires in COVID-19. Study-wide context: The cDNA or gDNA used as material had been derived from T cells, B-cell-depleted T cells, or PBMCs.

CDR3 length equals 15 residues. The V gene lost 4 bases and the J gene lost 1 base, with 13 bases spanning the gap. Germline V gives CDR1 SGHTS, CDR2 YDEGEE. Authors' methods: The assay estimated nucleated cells by amplifying reference gene primers. Assay used: immunoSEQ multiplex PCR; TCRdb lists only in-frame clones, some missing. V and J calls and clone size are as listed in that table; D and trimming were resolved from the DNA. The repertoire consists of 400,000 or so clones, with 80% to 90% occurring once and the leading ten covering 0.95% to 1.2%. Cohort 3 recovery required two negative PCRs, clearance, or symptom resolution.

This sequence was found in a man in his thirties or forties who had recovered from COVID-19. Sequencing used PBMCs or T cells enriched from blood (not recorded which). The chain uses TRBV5-8 and TRBJ2-3, with a possible D match to TRBD2 (6 bases). The CDR3 loop reads CASSLGGRRTDTQYF. The CDR3 nucleotides are TGTGCCAGCAGCCTGGGAGGTCGGCGCACAGATACGCAGTATTTT.